Listed here are 26 T cell receptor beta chains from one sample, sequenced in a study of regulatory T cells in long-lasting Graves disease. Indicated time point: persistent/refractory GD, antithyroid drugs over 5 years with positive TRAb. Extracted RNA from PBMCs served as the source of the TCR library. Sequencing libraries for TCR beta were prepared with iRepertoire HTBI primers and Arm-PCR of CDR3 regions. TCRdb re-called the multiplex PCR reads through MiXCR, storing one row per CDR3 protein. In the table there are some 330,000 distinct CDR3 sequences, approximately 25% of which are singletons. Sequences were derived from peripheral blood mononuclear cells (PBMCs), sampled when the disease was refractory, from a patient treated with antithyroid drugs. These receptors originate from a woman aged 40 to 49 with Graves disease.

This clonotype was detected ten times or more. The rearrangement joins TRBV29-1 to TRBJ1-2; possibly TRBD1 for D (6 bases). This CDR3 is 11 amino acids long. Germline V lookup: CDR1 SQVTM, CDR2 ANQGSEA. Trimming took off 7 bases at V and 8 bases at J, with 14 bases between the two ends. The CDR3 region has the DNA TGCAGCGGGTTCGGGGGGCAAGGCTACACCTTC. Encoded protein: CSGFGGQGYTF.

In its sample, this clonotype was seen many times. This sequence joins TRBV6-5 and TRBJ1-2; TRBD1 matches 8 bases. There are 15 residues in the CDR3. The V segment lost 2 bases and the J segment 8 bases; nucleotides outside the gene matches: 10. Germline CDR1 and CDR2: MNHEY and SVGAGI. The CDR3 DNA reads TGTGCCAGCAGTTACCCCGGACAGGGAGTTGGGGGCTACACCTTC. It is translated as CASSYPGQGVGGYTF.

This clonotype was counted many times. The genes are TRBV28 and TRBJ2-7; TRBD1 might be the D (6 bases). V lost 4 bases and J 2 bases, leaving 18 bases between the germline ends. The CDR3 is 16 amino acids. CDR1 MDHEN and CDR2 SYDVKM come from the germline V gene. In DNA form, the CDR3 reads TGTGCCAGCAGTTACTCAACGACAGGCAACGCCTACGAGCAGTACTTC. Amino acid sequence: CASSYSTTGNAYEQYF.

Only a few counts were recorded for this clonotype. The chain joins TRBV11-2 to TRBJ2-1, with 9 nucleotides matching TRBD2. Germline CDR1 is SGHAT and CDR2 is FQNNGV. V trimming: 3 bases; J trimming: 4 bases; junction bases outside the gene matches: 7. The CDR3 has 16 amino acids. The CDR3 DNA follows: TGTGCCAGCAGCTTCACCGGGACTAGCTCTTACAATGAGCAGTTCTTC. Amino acid sequence: CASSFTGTSSYNEQFF. Based on the CDR3 plus reference TRBV11-2 and TRBJ2-1, the full variable domain is EAGVAQSPRYKIIEKRQSVAFWCNPISGHATLYWYQQILGQGPKLLIQFQNNGVVDDSQLPKDRFSAERLKGVDSTLKIQPAKLEDSAVYLCASSFTGTSSYNEQFFGPGTRLTVL.

The rearrangement uses TRBV5-6 and TRBJ1-2; 9 bases are a match to TRBD1. In germline, CDR1 is SGHDT, CDR2 YYEEEE. Unmatched junction bases numbered 9, after V lost 0 bases and J lost 3 bases. The CDR3 loop spans 17 amino acids. The DNA for the CDR3 is TGTGCCAGCAGCTTGGCGGGGGGACAGGGTATTCACTATGGCTACACCTTC. The encoded protein is CASSLAGGQGIHYGYTF. The full variable domain, completed using reference TRBV5-6 and TRBJ1-2, is DAGVTQSPTHLIKTRGQQVTLRCSPKSGHDTVSWYQQALGQGPQFIFQYYEEEERQRGNFPDRFSGHQFPNYSSELNVNALLLGDSALYLCASSLAGGQGIHYGYTFGSGTRLTVV.

The rearrangement links TRBV11-2 to TRBJ1-1, with a weak D call TRBD1 (6 bases). The CDR3 contains 15 residues. From germline, CDR1 is SGHAT and CDR2 FQNNGV. Trimming stripped 2 bases from V and 1 base from J, with 11 bases between. CDR3 sequence reads: CASSLRAGANTEAFF. The CDR3 DNA sequence: TGTGCCAGCAGCTTAAGGGCGGGGGCGAACACTGAAGCTTTCTTT.

This clonotype was observed many times. The V call is TRBV12-3 or TRBV12-4, the J call TRBJ2-2; weak D call: TRBD1 (5 bases). The ends were cut back, 6 bases at V and 0 bases at J, with 14 bases in the middle. The CDR3 runs 16 residues. Here the CDR3 reads CASSPTQGSNTGELFF. The CDR3 DNA reads as TGTGCCAGCAGCCCAACTCAGGGATCGAACACCGGGGAGCTGTTTTTT.

In this sample, this clonotype turned up many times. The chain recombines TRBV2 with TRBJ2-7; 8 bases line up with TRBD2. This CDR3 comprises 15 residues. V shed 4 bases, J shed 2 bases, and the junction held 7 bases outside the gene matches. CDR1 SNHLY and CDR2 FYNNEI come from the germline V gene. CDR3 region: CASSGRSGTPYEQYF. Here the CDR3 DNA reads TGTGCCAGCAGTGGACGTAGCGGGACCCCCTACGAGCAGTACTTC.

As regards this clonotype: One end of the junction is discordant with germline, which a read error may explain. The V gene is TRBV11-2, the J gene TRBJ2-1; perhaps TRBD2 as D (6 bases). The CDR3 totals 15 residues. CDR1 and CDR2 from the germline V gene are SGHAT and FQNNGV. CDR3 amino acids: CASSLVSGSYNEQFF. The CDR3 DNA sequence: TGTGCCAGCAGCTTAGTTAGCGGCTCCTACAACGAGCAGTTCTTC.

J is TRBJ2-2 and V is TRBV28, with unresolved D. The CDR3 contains 12 residues. CDR1 and CDR2 (germline): MDHEN, SYDVKM. Trimming shortened V by 3 bases and J by 6 bases, and 5 bases separated the two germline ends. The CDR3 region is CASSFPAGELFF. CDR3 nucleotides: TGTGCCAGCAGTTTTCCGGCCGGGGAGCTGTTTTTT. Variable domain in full (rest from reference TRBV28 and TRBJ2-2): DVKVTQSSRYLVKRTGEKVFLECVQDMDHENMFWYRQDPGLGLRLIYFSYDVKMKEKGDIPEGYSVSREKKERFSLILESASTNQTSMYLCASSFPAGELFFGEGSRLTVL.

This clonotype was counted between two and nine times. In DNA, the CDR3 is TGTGCCAGCAGTCCCCTCGGCGGGAGTCTCTACGAGCAGTACTTC. It specifies CASSPLGGSLYEQYF. V is TRBV27 and J is TRBJ2-7; 7 nucleotides line up with TRBD2. Germline values: CDR1 MNHEY, CDR2 SMNVEV (reference sequence). The V and J ends lost 5 bases and 3 bases, in that order; junction bases with no gene match: 10. CDR3 length: 15 amino acids.

This clonotype was seen ten or more times. This sequence joins TRBV28 and TRBJ2-7, with TRBD2 matching over 12 bases. Looked up from germline, CDR1 is MDHEN and CDR2 is SYDVKM. There are 15 residues in the CDR3. V lost 8 bases, J lost 4 bases, and 9 bases stayed unmatched. The CDR3 DNA reads TGTGCCAGCGGGCCACTAGCGGGAGGCGGGTACGAGCAGTACTTC. It is translated as CASGPLAGGGYEQYF.

J is TRBJ1-1 and V is TRBV5-5; D is undetermined. The CDR3 runs 15 residues. V gave up 6 bases and J gave up 2 bases, with 17 bases separating them. From germline, CDR1 is SGHKS and CDR2 YYEKEE (reference sequence). The CDR3 loop is CASIPLPWNNTEAFF. The CDR3 coding sequence is TGTGCCAGCATCCCCCTCCCATGGAATAACACTGAAGCTTTCTTT.

This clonotype showed up just a few times. The chain employs TRBV10-3 and TRBJ1-3, with a weak D call TRBD1 (6 bases). The CDR3 loop spans 15 amino acids. V was cut by 5 bases and J by 3 bases, with 14 bases left in between. Germline loops: CDR1 ENHRY, CDR2 SYGVKD. The DNA for the CDR3 is TGTGCCATCAGTAAGGGGGGTCTTCATGGAAACACCATATATTTT. Amino acid sequence: CAISKGGLHGNTIYF.

This chain uses TRBV5-1 with TRBJ2-2; 7 positions agree with TRBD2. This CDR3 has 16 residues. Looked up from germline, CDR1 is SGHRS and CDR2 is YFSETQ. The V segment lost 6 bases and the J segment 5 bases; nucleotides outside the gene matches: 13. The CDR3 here is CASTSERGEGTGELFF. CDR3 coding DNA: TGCGCCAGCACCAGCGAACGGGGGGAAGGTACCGGGGAGCTGTTTTTT. The full variable domain, with the rest looked up from reference TRBV5-1 and TRBJ2-2, is KAGVTQTPRYLIKTRGQQVTLSCSPISGHRSVSWYQQTPGQGLQFLFEYFSETQRNKGNFPGRFSGRQFSNSRSEMNVSTLELGDSALYLCASTSERGEGTGELFFGEGSRLTVL.

A note on this clonotype: At one boundary the junction diverges from the germline segment, which might be a read error. This chain joins TRBV5-5 and TRBJ2-2; a possible D gene is TRBD2 (5 bases). The CDR3 contains 14 residues. CDR1 SGHKS and CDR2 YYEKEE come from the germline V gene (reference sequence). The CDR3 nucleotides are TGTGCCAGCAGCTTGGTCTCAAGGGCCGGGGAGCTGCTTTTT. Translation gives CASSLVSRAGELLF.

This clonotype has just a few counts. The V gene is TRBV6-5, the J gene TRBJ1-1; D possibly corresponds to TRBD1 (5 bases). Trimming left V 4 bases short and J 6 bases short, with 15 bases between. CDR3 size: 14 residues. CDR1 is MNHEY and CDR2 is SVGAGI in the germline V gene. The CDR3 bases are TGTGCCAGCAGTTCGCCGATCAGGGAGGCTGAAGCTTTCTTT. Its protein product is CASSSPIREAEAFF.

This clonotype was detected ten times or more. V gene TRBV28 combines with J gene TRBJ2-2, with D unclear. Deletions cut 5 bases from V and 6 bases from J, with 16 bases between. Germline-derived CDR1 and CDR2 are MDHEN and SYDVKM. The CDR3 totals 15 residues. The CDR3 DNA reads as TGTGCCAGCAGTCCCCGAGCTCAACGTGCCGGGGAGCTGTTTTTT. Residues: CASSPRAQRAGELFF.

This clonotype was found many times. This sequence joins TRBV28 and TRBJ1-1; D is undetermined. Trimming stripped 1 base from V and 0 bases from J, with 6 bases between. Per the germline V gene, CDR1 is MDHEN and CDR2 is SYDVKM. The CDR3 is made up of 14 amino acids. Written as DNA, the CDR3 is TGTGCCAGCAGTTTATCCGGCGTGAACACTGAAGCTTTCTTT. Its protein is CASSLSGVNTEAFF.

This clonotype was picked up many times. This chain links TRBV6-1 with TRBJ1-1; D not certain. The V and J ends lost 6 bases and 1 base respectively, with 12 bases between them. Germline lookup yields CDR1 MNHNS and CDR2 SASEGT. The CDR3 totals 14 residues. CDR3 region: CASRTSGQNTEAFF. The CDR3 region has the DNA TGTGCCAGCAGGACAAGCGGGCAGAACACTGAAGCTTTCTTT.

J is TRBJ2-7 and V is TRBV5-1; TRBD1 might be the D (5 bases). Trimming removed 4 bases from V and 2 bases from J, with 16 bases in between. Germline V gene data show CDR1 as SGHRS and CDR2 as YFSETQ. The CDR3 length is 15 residues. The CDR3 DNA sequence: TGCGCCAGCAGCAGCATAACGGCAGGGCCCTACGAGCAGTACTTC. Protein sequence: CASSSITAGPYEQYF.

This clonotype was recorded at least ten times. The V and J genes are TRBV20-1 and TRBJ2-7, with 7 bases fitting TRBD1. The CDR3 length is 11 residues. Germline loops: CDR1 DFQATT, CDR2 SNEGSKA (reference sequence). Unmatched junction bases numbered 5, after V lost 6 bases and J lost 6 bases. CDR3 bases: TGCAGTGCACAACAGGGGATCGAGCAGTACTTC. Encoded protein: CSAQQGIEQYF.

This clonotype came up many times. The genes are TRBV11-2 and TRBJ2-7; D might be TRBD2 (6 bases). The CDR3 sequence is 15 residues long. V was shortened by 2 bases and J by 3 bases, with 14 bases between the two germline ends. Germline V CDR1 and CDR2: SGHAT, FQNNGV. CDR3 sequence: CASSLLRGRFYEQYF. The DNA for the CDR3 is TGTGCCAGCAGCTTATTGCGAGGGAGGTTCTACGAGCAGTACTTC.

This clonotype was recorded many times. The V and J genes are TRBV20-1 and TRBJ2-4; tentatively, D is TRBD1 (6 bases). The germline CDR1 and CDR2 sequences are DFQATT and SNEGSKA (reference sequence). V lost 3 bases and J lost 0, with 12 bases in between. The CDR3 extends over 15 amino acids. CDR3 loop: CSAREDSLAKNIQYF. The CDR3, as DNA: TGCAGTGCTAGGGAGGACAGTCTAGCCAAAAACATTCAGTACTTC.

The chain recombines TRBV2 with TRBJ2-4; 8 positions agree with TRBD2. Germline V lookup: CDR1 SNHLY, CDR2 FYNNEI. V dropped 1 base and J dropped 6; count of bases not matched to a gene: 11. The CDR3 sequence is 17 residues long. For the CDR3, the DNA is TGTGCCAGCAGTGAAGACACGGGAGGGCCCTCGAGAAACATTCAGTACTTC. This gives the protein CASSEDTGGPSRNIQYF.

This clonotype has ten or more counts. This chain links TRBV28 with TRBJ1-1; D is ambiguous. The CDR3 spans 12 residues. Germline V gene sequence: CDR1 MDHEN, CDR2 SYDVKM. V gave up 3 bases and J gave up 8 bases, with 10 bases separating them. The CDR3 protein is CASSLGVLEAFF. The CDR3 DNA is TGTGCCAGCAGTTTGGGAGTTTTAGAAGCTTTCTTT. The entire variable domain, with the rest obtained from reference TRBV28 and TRBJ1-1, is as follows: DVKVTQSSRYLVKRTGEKVFLECVQDMDHENMFWYRQDPGLGLRLIYFSYDVKMKEKGDIPEGYSVSREKKERFSLILESASTNQTSMYLCASSLGVLEAFFGQGTRLTVV.